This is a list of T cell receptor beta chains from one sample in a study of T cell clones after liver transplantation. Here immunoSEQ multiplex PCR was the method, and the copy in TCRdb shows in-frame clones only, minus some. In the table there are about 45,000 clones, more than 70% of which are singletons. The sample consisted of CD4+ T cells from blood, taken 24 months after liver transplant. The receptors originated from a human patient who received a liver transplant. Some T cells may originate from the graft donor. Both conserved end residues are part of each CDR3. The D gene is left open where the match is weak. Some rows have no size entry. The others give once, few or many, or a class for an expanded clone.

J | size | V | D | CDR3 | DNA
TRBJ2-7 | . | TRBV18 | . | CASSPSSSYEQYF | TGTGCCAGCTCACCAAGTTCCTCCTACGAGCAGTACTTC
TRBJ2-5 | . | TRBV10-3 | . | CAISVGGETQYF | TGTGCCATCAGTGTAGGGGGAGAGACCCAGTACTTC
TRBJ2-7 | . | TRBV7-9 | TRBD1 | CASSLGQGDEQYF | TGTGCCAGCAGCTTAGGACAGGGTGACGAGCAGTACTTC
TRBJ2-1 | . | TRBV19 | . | CASSGRRDARSNEQFF | TGTGCCAGTAGCGGACGGCGGGATGCTAGGTCCAATGAGCAGTTCTTC
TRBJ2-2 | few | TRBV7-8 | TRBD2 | CASSLANPAGGPMDTGELFF | TGTGCCAGCAGCTTAGCGAACCCAGCGGGGGGGCCTATGGACACCGGGGAGCTGTTTTTT
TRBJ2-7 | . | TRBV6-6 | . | CASRNSGLLYEQYF | TGTGCCAGCAGGAACTCGGGACTCCTCTACGAGCAGTACTTC
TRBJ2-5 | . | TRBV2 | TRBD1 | CASSRSGTVETQYF | TGTGCCAGCAGTAGATCTGGGACAGTAGAGACCCAGTACTTC
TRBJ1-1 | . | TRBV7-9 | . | CASSSRVVTEAFF | TGTGCCAGCAGCAGCAGGGTGGTCACTGAAGCTTTCTTT
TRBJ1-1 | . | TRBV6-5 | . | CASRYRENTEAFF | TGTGCCAGCAGGTACAGGGAGAACACTGAAGCTTTCTTT
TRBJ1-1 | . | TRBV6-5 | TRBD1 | CASSYRGTGGSNEAFF | TGTGCCAGCAGTTATCGCGGTACAGGGGGAAGTAATGAAGCTTTCTTT
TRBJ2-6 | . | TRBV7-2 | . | CASSSSHGSGANVLTF | TGTGCCAGCAGCTCCTCCCACGGATCTGGGGCCAACGTCCTGACTTTC
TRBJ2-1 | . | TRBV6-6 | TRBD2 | CASSRKREGSYNEQFF | TGTGCCAGCAGCCGCAAGCGGGAGGGTTCCTACAATGAGCAGTTCTTC
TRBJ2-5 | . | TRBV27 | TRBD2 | CASSWRLAGVETQYF | TGTGCCAGCAGTTGGAGACTAGCGGGGGTGGAGACCCAGTACTTC
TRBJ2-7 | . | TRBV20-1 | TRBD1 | CSADRAREQYF | TGCAGTGCTGACAGGGCCCGCGAGCAGTACTTC
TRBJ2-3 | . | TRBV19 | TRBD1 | CASSIGTGGITDTQYF | TGTGCCAGTAGTATAGGGACAGGGGGCATCACAGATACGCAGTATTTT
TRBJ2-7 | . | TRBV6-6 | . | CASTGTGSGEQYF | TGTGCCAGCACGGGCACAGGCTCTGGTGAGCAGTACTTC
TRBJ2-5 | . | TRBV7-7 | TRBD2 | CASSSVAGASTQYF | TGTGCCAGCAGCTCAGTAGCGGGAGCCTCAACCCAGTACTTC
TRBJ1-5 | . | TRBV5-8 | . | CASSLSIRANQPQHF | TGTGCCAGCAGCTTGTCAATTCGGGCAAATCAGCCCCAGCATTTT
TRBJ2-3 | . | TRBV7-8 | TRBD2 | CASSFRAGGPTDTQYF | TGTGCCAGCAGCTTCAGGGCGGGGGGGCCCACAGATACGCAGTATTTT
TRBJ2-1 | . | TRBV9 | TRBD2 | CASSAPSGTYNEQFF | TGTGCCAGCAGCGCCCCGAGCGGGACCTACAATGAGCAGTTCTTC
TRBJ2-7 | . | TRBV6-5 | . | CASSSAGYYEQYF | TGTGCCAGCAGTTCGGCGGGATACTACGAGCAGTACTTC
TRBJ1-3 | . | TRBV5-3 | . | CARSGNREGPGNTIYF | TGTGCCAGAAGCGGGAACAGGGAAGGGCCCGGAAACACCATATATTTT
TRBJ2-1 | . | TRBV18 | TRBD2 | CASSPTAGGSSYNEQFF | TGTGCCAGCTCACCAACGGCGGGAGGGAGCTCCTACAATGAGCAGTTCTTC
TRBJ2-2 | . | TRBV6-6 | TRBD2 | CASSIRLAGQLFF | TGTGCCAGCAGTATCAGACTAGCGGGGCAGCTGTTTTTT
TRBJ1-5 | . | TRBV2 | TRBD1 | CASSEVRQGPNQPQHF | TGTGCCAGCAGTGAGGTGCGACAGGGCCCCAATCAGCCCCAGCATTTT
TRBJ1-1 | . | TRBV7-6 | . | CASSNAGGDVGTEAFF | TGTGCCAGCAGCAATGCGGGGGGGGACGTGGGCACTGAAGCTTTCTTT
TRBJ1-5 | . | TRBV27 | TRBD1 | CASSLGQGRQPQHF | TGTGCCAGCAGTTTGGGACAGGGTCGCCAGCCCCAGCATTTT
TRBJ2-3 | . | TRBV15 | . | CATSRGGEDRDTQYF | TGTGCCACCAGCAGAGGGGGGGAGGATAGAGATACGCAGTATTTT
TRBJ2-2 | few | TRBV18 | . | CASSPPGLGAGELFF | TGTGCCAGCTCACCGCCGGGCCTCGGGGCCGGGGAGCTGTTTTTT
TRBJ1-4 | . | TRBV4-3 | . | CASSQGPKVRGNNEKLFF | TGCGCCAGCAGCCAAGGTCCCAAGGTCCGCGGTAATAATGAAAAACTGTTTTTT
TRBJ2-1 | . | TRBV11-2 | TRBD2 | CASSLGAGGTFYNEQFF | TGTGCCAGCAGCTTGGGAGCGGGGGGTACCTTTTACAATGAGCAGTTCTTC
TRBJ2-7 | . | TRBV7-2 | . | CASSNYGGTSYEQYF | TGTGCCAGCAGCAACTACGGGGGTACAAGCTACGAGCAGTACTTC
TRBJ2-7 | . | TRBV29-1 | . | CSVRNYEQYF | TGCAGCGTACGGAACTACGAGCAGTACTTC
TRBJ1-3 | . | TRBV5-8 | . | CASGSLWGSGNTIYF | TGTGCCAGCGGTTCTCTCTGGGGCTCAGGAAACACCATATATTTT
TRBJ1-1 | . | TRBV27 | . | CASHRLGRTEAFF | TGTGCCAGCCACAGACTAGGGAGAACTGAAGCTTTCTTT
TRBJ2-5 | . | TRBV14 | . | CASSQRRGNLQETQYF | TGTGCCAGCAGCCAGAGGCGTGGGAACTTGCAAGAGACCCAGTACTTC
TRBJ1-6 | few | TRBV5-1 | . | CASSSAGSGSPLHF | TGCGCCAGCAGCTCCGCAGGGAGCGGTTCACCCCTCCACTTT
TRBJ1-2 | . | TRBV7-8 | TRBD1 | CASSLNRDRGLSYGYTF | TGTGCCAGCAGCTTAAACCGGGACAGGGGGCTTTCCTATGGCTACACCTTC
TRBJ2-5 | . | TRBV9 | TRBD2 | CASSLGGGVSQETQYF | TGTGCCAGCAGCCTAGGCGGGGGGGTGAGCCAAGAGACCCAGTACTTC
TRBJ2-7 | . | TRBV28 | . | CASEQQLAYEQYF | TGTGCCAGCGAACAACAGCTGGCCTACGAGCAGTACTTC
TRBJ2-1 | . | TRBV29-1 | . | CSGGDVGNEQFF | TGCAGCGGCGGGGACGTCGGCAATGAGCAGTTCTTC
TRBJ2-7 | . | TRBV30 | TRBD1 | CAWSPGTVYEQYF | TGTGCCTGGAGTCCCGGGACAGTCTACGAGCAGTACTTC
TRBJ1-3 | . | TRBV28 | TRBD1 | CASTPGTGRNTIYF | TGTGCCAGCACCCCCGGGACAGGGAGAAACACCATATATTTT
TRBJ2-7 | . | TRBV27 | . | CASSPKGRTYEQYF | TGTGCCAGCAGTCCCAAAGGGAGAACGTACGAGCAGTACTTC
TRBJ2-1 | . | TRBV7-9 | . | CASSRAGFGSPLSYNEQFF | TGTGCCAGCAGCCGGGCCGGGTTCGGATCCCCTCTGTCCTACAATGAGCAGTTCTTC
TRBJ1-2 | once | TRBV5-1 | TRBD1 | CASSPDRGLTGGYTF | TGCGCCAGCAGCCCGGACAGGGGTTTGACAGGTGGCTACACCTTC
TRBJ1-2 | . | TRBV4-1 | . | CASSRTANYGYTF | TGCGCCAGCAGCCGCACAGCTAACTATGGCTACACCTTC
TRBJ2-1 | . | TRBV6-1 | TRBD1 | CASWDSYNEQFF | TGTGCCAGCTGGGACAGCTACAATGAGCAGTTCTTC
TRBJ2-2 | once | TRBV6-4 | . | CASSGQPNTGELFF | TGTGCCAGCAGTGGACAGCCGAACACCGGGGAGCTGTTTTTT
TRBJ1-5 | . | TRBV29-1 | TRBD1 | CSVQGEGNQPQHF | TGCAGCGTCCAGGGGGAGGGCAATCAGCCCCAGCATTTT
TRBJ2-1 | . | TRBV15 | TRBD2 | CATSRDLPGGGNEQFF | TGTGCCACCAGCAGAGATCTTCCGGGCGGGGGCAATGAGCAGTTCTTC
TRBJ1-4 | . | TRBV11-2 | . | CASSPRQAATNEKLFF | TGTGCCAGCAGCCCCCGTCAAGCCGCAACTAATGAAAAACTGTTTTTT
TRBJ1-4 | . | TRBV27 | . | CASSFLSAGGRGEKLFF | TGTGCCAGCAGTTTCCTCTCTGCGGGGGGACGAGGGGAAAAACTGTTTTTT
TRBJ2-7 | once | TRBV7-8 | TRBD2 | CASSPWREYPYEQYF | TGTGCCAGCAGCCCGTGGCGGGAGTACCCCTACGAGCAGTACTTC
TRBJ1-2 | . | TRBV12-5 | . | CASGSAPTYGYTF | TGTGCTAGTGGTTCGGCACCCACATATGGCTACACCTTC
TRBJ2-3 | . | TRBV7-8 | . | CASSLQFASTDTQYF | TGTGCCAGCAGCTTACAGTTTGCTAGCACAGATACGCAGTATTTT
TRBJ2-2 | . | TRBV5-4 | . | CASSPPGARGNTGELFF | TGTGCCAGCAGCCCCCCCGGTGCCAGGGGGAACACCGGGGAGCTGTTTTTT
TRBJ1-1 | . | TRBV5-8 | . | CASSRAEAFF | TGTGCCAGCAGTAGGGCTGAAGCTTTCTTT
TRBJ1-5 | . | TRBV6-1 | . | CASISASYNQPQHF | TGTGCCAGCATTTCCGCCAGCTACAATCAGCCCCAGCATTTT
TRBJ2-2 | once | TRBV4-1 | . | CASSQGGFGSGAGELFF | TGCGCCAGCAGCCAAGGCGGCTTCGGGAGCGGCGCCGGGGAGCTGTTTTTT